These 2 T cell receptor beta chains originate from one sample sequenced in a study of T cells in Graves' hyperthyroidism and ophthalmopathy. Amplified TCR beta CDR3 regions came from RNA transcripts. HTBI primers were used for first-round RT-PCR of the TCR CDR3. MiXCR was run by TCRdb on the multiplex PCR reads, yielding one entry per CDR3 protein. The top ten clones hold roughly 7.3% of a sample with a few hundred thousand distinct CDR3 sequences, around 16% of them seen once. Material: blood. Every receptor here comes from a woman in her 30s with Graves' hyperthyroidism.

This clonotype has at least ten counts. This sequence joins TRBV20-1 and TRBJ1-5; TRBD1 aligns across 8 bases. Germline values: CDR1 DFQATT, CDR2 SNEGSKA (reference sequence). The CDR3 sequence is 15 residues long. Germline trimming cut 1 base from V and 5 bases from J; bases unmatched to any gene: 7. CDR3 amino acids: CSARGRGRWDQPQHF. In nucleotides, the CDR3 is TGCAGTGCTAGAGGCAGGGGGCGCTGGGATCAGCCCCAGCATTTT.

This clonotype was detected only a few times. V gene TRBV29-1 combines with J gene TRBJ2-5; D not certain. Per germline, CDR1 SQVTM and CDR2 ANQGSEA. V gave up 3 bases and J gave up 1 base, with 6 bases separating them. CDR3 size: 12 residues. The CDR3 bases are TGCAGCGTTGAGGCAGCCCAAGAGACCCAGTACTTC. This sequence encodes CSVEAAQETQYF.